The entry that follows covers one T cell receptor (beta chain) sequence. The V gene's germline CDR1 is SGHRS and CDR2 YFSETQ. V shed 0 bases and J shed 3 bases, with 11 bases lying between them. This CDR3 has 15 residues. The data belong to a study of CD8+ T cells in alopecia areata. Following extraction, RNA underwent reverse transcription to cDNA, which served as the sequencing template. Clones were read by immunoSEQ multiplex PCR, and TCRdb kept only the in-frame ones, dropping some. The data contain about 120,000 clones, about half of them seen just once; the ten biggest clones take up roughly 0.5%. Treatment reported: oral pan-JAK inhibitor, 5-10 mg twice daily.

The sequence derives from a human donor with alopecia areata. The chain uses TRBV5-1 and TRBJ2-3; the D gene is possibly TRBD2 (6 bases). The sequenced sample was CD4+ T cells sorted from blood, obtained at week 4, from a patient treated with tofacitinib. This chain's CDR3 is CASSLDWGGTDTQYF. DNA of the CDR3: TGCGCCAGCAGCTTGGACTGGGGAGGAACAGATACGCAGTATTTT.